These 13 T cell receptor beta chains came from one sample sequenced in a study of blood T cell repertoires in COVID-19. Profiled with immunoSEQ multiplex PCR; TCRdb holds only in-frame clones, not every one. The profile shows 150,000 to 160,000 clones, under 95% of them singletons. Sequencing used peripheral blood. The receptor set was obtained from a man aged 50 to 60 with acute or convalescent COVID-19.

V is TRBV9 and J is TRBJ2-5, with 7 positions matching TRBD1. Germline V gives CDR1 SGDLS, CDR2 YYNGEE. The CDR3 is 15 residues long. Unmatched junction bases numbered 9, after V lost 3 bases and J lost 4 bases. In DNA form, the CDR3 reads TGTGCCAGCAGCGGCGGAGACACAGGGGTAGAGACCCAGTACTTC. Translated: CASSGGDTGVETQYF.

The rearrangement joins TRBV6-6 to TRBJ2-7; D remains unclear. This CDR3 spans 12 amino acids. Germline CDR1 MNHNY, CDR2 SVGAGI (reference sequence). Trimming left V 0 bases short and J 3 bases short, with 3 bases between. The CDR3 loop reads CASSYSSYEQYF. DNA of the CDR3: TGTGCCAGCAGTTACTCGAGCTACGAGCAGTACTTC.

The genes are TRBV7-9 and TRBJ2-5, with TRBD2 matching 7 bases. The V gene's germline CDR1 is SEHNR and CDR2 FQNEAQ (reference sequence). This CDR3 is built from 13 residues. V lost 10 bases to trimming and J lost 0 bases; unmatched junction nucleotides: 5. The DNA of the CDR3 is TGTGCCACCCTGGGGGGGAACCAAGAGACCCAGTACTTC. This encodes CATLGGNQETQYF.

The gene calls are TRBV28 and TRBJ1-2; possible D gene TRBD1, 6 bases. The CDR3 loop spans 13 amino acids. CDR1 and CDR2 (germline): MDHEN, SYDVKM. V lost 7 bases and J 8 bases, leaving 17 bases between the germline ends. The CDR3 loop is CASKRDTVGGYTF. CDR3 bases: TGTGCCAGCAAGAGGGACACGGTCGGCGGCTACACCTTC.

CDR3 loop: CASSARDGGMNTEAFF. In nucleotides, the CDR3 is TGTGCCAGCAGCGCCCGGGACGGAGGGATGAACACTGAAGCTTTCTTT. V and J are TRBV13 and TRBJ1-1; tentative D call: TRBD1 (5 bases). CDR1 is PRHDT, CDR2 FYEKMQ, per germline (reference sequence). The CDR3 length is 16 residues. V lost 5 bases and J 0 bases, leaving 16 bases between the germline ends.

The table lists this clone with a count of one. The rearrangement joins TRBV6-5 to TRBJ1-2; D might be TRBD1 (5 bases). The V end lost 4 bases, the J end lost 1 base, and 7 bases lay between the germline ends. The CDR3 sequence is 13 residues long. Germline values: CDR1 MNHEY, CDR2 SVGAGI. The CDR3 loop is CASSSTVNYGYTF. CDR3 bases: TGTGCCAGCAGTTCGACAGTTAACTATGGCTACACCTTC.

This chain connects TRBV7-3 to TRBJ2-2; 10 nucleotides align to TRBD1. CDR1 SGHTA and CDR2 FQGTGA come from the germline V gene. The CDR3 sequence is 15 residues long. J gave up 7 bases and V 6 bases, and 8 bases lay outside the gene matches. Here the CDR3 reads CASSPRQGAGGELFF. The CDR3 DNA reads TGTGCCAGCAGTCCCCGACAGGGGGCCGGCGGGGAGCTGTTTTTT.

The V call is TRBV28, the J call TRBJ1-1; TRBD1 aligns across 10 bases. This CDR3 contains 16 residues. After removal of 6 bases from V and 2 bases from J, the junction contained 9 bases not matched to a gene. CDR1 is MDHEN, CDR2 SYDVKM, per germline. The CDR3 region is CASSWDRDRGNTEAFF. CDR3 DNA sequence: TGTGCCAGCAGCTGGGACCGGGACAGGGGAAACACTGAAGCTTTCTTT.

The rearrangement joins TRBV11-3 to TRBJ2-1; tentatively, D is TRBD2 (5 bases). CDR1 is SGHNT and CDR2 is YENEEA in the germline V gene. V was shortened by 1 base and J by 2 bases, with 15 bases between the two germline ends. The CDR3 totals 17 residues. The CDR3 bases are TGTGCCAGCAGCTTAGGCCCGGGAAGGGAACCCTACAATGAGCAGTTCTTC. Translation gives CASSLGPGREPYNEQFF.

V usage is TRBV19 and J usage is TRBJ2-1; 9 bases fit TRBD1. Per germline, CDR1 LNHDA and CDR2 SQIVND (reference sequence). V shed 9 bases and J 9 bases; nucleotides not matched to a gene: 9. There are 13 residues in the CDR3. CDR3 in amino acids: CASVDRGRSEQFF. The CDR3 region has the DNA TGTGCCAGCGTAGACAGGGGGAGAAGTGAGCAGTTCTTC.

The chain employs TRBV7-9 and TRBJ2-6, with 9 nucleotides matching TRBD1. Looked up from germline, CDR1 is SEHNR and CDR2 is FQNEAQ (reference sequence). The junction had 10 bases not matched to a gene; V was cut back by 3 bases and J by 4 bases. This CDR3 comprises 18 residues. The CDR3 protein is CASSFAGTGFFGANVLTF. DNA of the CDR3: TGTGCCAGCAGCTTTGCCGGGACAGGGTTCTTCGGGGCCAACGTCCTGACTTTC.

This chain links TRBV4-1 with TRBJ1-2; 7 nucleotides line up with TRBD1. This CDR3 has 15 residues. Germline lookup yields CDR1 MGHRA and CDR2 YSYEKL. V dropped 0 bases and J dropped 7; count of bases not matched to a gene: 8. The CDR3 DNA sequence: TGCGCCAGCAGCCAAGAGGCCCCGGACAGGCTTGGCTACACCTTC. This sequence encodes CASSQEAPDRLGYTF.

The chain joins TRBV6-5 to TRBJ1-1; 11 bases are a match to TRBD1. CDR1 is MNHEY, CDR2 SVGAGI, per germline. The CDR3 runs 14 residues. The J segment lost 5 bases and the V segment lost 6 bases, leaving 5 bases of the junction unmatched. CDR3 protein: CASRGGTGGTEAFF. For the CDR3, the DNA is TGTGCCAGCAGGGGCGGGACAGGGGGGACTGAAGCTTTCTTT.